This T cell receptor beta chain came from a study of T cells after yellow fever vaccination. General study findings and limits: Reappearance after the booster was observed for most primary-vaccination clones (around 96% CD4, over 75% CD8). Shared CD4/CD8 clonotypes were a small share, likely from convergent recombination.

This clonotype was seen ten or more times. The antigen is undetermined. Deletions cut 3 bases from V and 6 bases from J, with 6 bases between. The germline V gene encodes CDR1 SNHLY and CDR2 FYNNEI. The CDR3 totals 12 residues. A process of 5'RACE template switching, which added a universal primer site and UMIs, was used to make TCR cDNA. TCRdb fed the 5' RACE reads into MiXCR, producing one record per CDR3 protein. The sample records some 350,000 distinct CDR3 sequences, 3.5% to 4.5% being singletons. This sequence originates from a man between 18 and 29 years old who received the YFV17D yellow fever vaccine. Sequenced material: PBMCs, taken 5 days after the yellow fever booster vaccination. This rearrangement joins TRBV2 to TRBJ1-5; maybe TRBD1 (5 bases). In nucleotides, the CDR3 is TGTGCCAGCAGTGATGGGGCTCAGCCCCAGCATTTT. It is translated as CASSDGAQPQHF.